These T cell receptor beta chains were read from a single sample in a study of blood T cell repertoires in COVID-19. Libraries were prepared by immunoSEQ multiplex PCR; TCRdb keeps only in-frame clonotypes and omits some of them. Of around 140,000 clones in the sample, about 89% were seen once. What was sequenced was peripheral blood. The origin of the receptors is a man aged 45-65 years who had recovered from COVID-19. Both conserved end residues are part of each CDR3. Not all rows give a size; the values are once, few, many and, for expanded clones, a class.

clone size,V gene,CDR3 protein
-,TRBV12-5,CASGFPLPQGEEQFF
-,TRBV5-6,CASSFRDRGNSPLHF
-,TRBV19,CASSTQGSTEAFF
-,TRBV4-3,CASSLPTAGTSGGVNEQFF
-,TRBV5-1,CASSLAAGDTDTQYF
-,TRBV7-2,CASSLTGQPTGGYTF
-,TRBV6-2/TRBV6-3,CASSYRLDRFSLHF
-,TRBV9,CASSELTGGTEAFF
-,TRBV11-2,CASSLNQGTNYGYTF
once,TRBV19,CASRGQAGQPQHF
-,TRBV2,CASSDGQGAVNEQFF
-,TRBV11-3,CASSWTSGGSTDTQYF
-,TRBV19,CASSGLPGQGPNNEQFF
-,TRBV9,CASSVGAGQGTDTQYF
-,TRBV7-9,CASSPTGIYGYTF
-,TRBV19,CASSIRDSPYEQYF
-,TRBV2,CASTERRPQSTDTQYF
-,TRBV25-1,CASTPGTEGPLEAFF
-,TRBV19,CASSIDRTGYEQYF
-,TRBV2,CASSRLAGNTDTQYF
once,TRBV5-5,CASSRDRLAGWANEQFF
-,TRBV18,CASSPTGDWEAFF
-,TRBV27,CASSPTGDPWNQPQHF
once,TRBV19,CASSHLAGGADTQYF
-,TRBV14,CASSQDSGYTF
once,TRBV18,CASSLNREEQYF
-,TRBV7-9,CASSLVQVTEAFF
-,TRBV6-2/TRBV6-3,CASSAHPGQGSLTGELFF
-,TRBV7-2,CASSHGTGSSYEQYF
-,TRBV12-5,CASGLEERTEAFF
-,TRBV5-1,CASSLDGATYNSPLHF
-,TRBV6-5,CASSYSTGLAATQYF
-,TRBV7-2,CASSLIRGSGNTEAFF
-,TRBV13,CASSLFASGGAETQYF
many,TRBV4-3,CASSQEADSDSPLHF
-,TRBV6-5,CASSYYSSYGYTF
-,TRBV14,CASSRGLGNSQNTQYF
-,TRBV15,CATSRDFGHTTGDTEAFF
-,TRBV6-5,CASSRDSYEQYF
-,TRBV9,CASSVGFLSGANVLTF
-,TRBV5-6,CASSSTGGRPEAFF
once,TRBV19,CASSPSGTHQETQYF
-,TRBV9,CASSPGGGPNYGYTF
once,TRBV19,CASSISKASGAGEQFF
-,TRBV24-1,CATNGGYTF
-,TRBV29-1,CSVEKTGSHTEAFF
many,TRBV3-1/TRBV3-2,CASSQAASGGASTQYF
-,TRBV11-3,CASSFTTRTAEQYF
once,TRBV21-1,CASSKAVAGGSDKNIQYF
-,TRBV15,CATSRHGNTEAFF
once,TRBV9,CASSAGTGSGTEAFF
-,TRBV19,CASRPYRGLDQPQHF
few,TRBV7-9,CASSTGQGAKAEAFF